The rows below give T cell receptor beta chains drawn from one sample of a study of post-analysis software for immune sequencing data. TCRdb processed the PCR reads anew with MiXCR; each CDR3 protein has one entry. Of about 770,000 distinct CDR3 sequences in the sample, about half are singletons; the top ten hold roughly 5.2%. The material sequenced was blood. Receptor source: a girl between 10 and 17 years old with multiple sclerosis. Each CDR3 is given with its conserved first and last residue. A D gene is named only where the DNA matches it firmly. Clone sizes are given selectively: once, few, many, or a class where the clone is expanded.

clone_size	v_call	d_call	j_call	cdr3_length	cdr3_nt	cdr3_aa
NA	TRBV7-8	NA	TRBJ2-2	18	TGTGCCAGCAGCCCTCCTAACCGGGACAAGGCGAACACCGGGGAGCTGTTTTTT	CASSPPNRDKANTGELFF
NA	TRBV4-2	NA	TRBJ2-7	14	TGTGCCAGCAGCCAAGGTACGGACTACAATGAGCAGTACTTC	CASSQGTDYNEQYF
NA	TRBV7-2	NA	TRBJ2-3	15	TGTGCCAGCAGCTTATCCTCGGACGGGAAAGGAGCGCAGTATTTT	CASSLSSDGKGAQYF
NA	TRBV12-3/TRBV12-4	NA	TRBJ2-7	15	TGTGCCAGCAGTTTCTTCTCGGCCAGGGGTGACGAGCAGTACTTC	CASSFFSARGDEQYF
NA	TRBV6-5	NA	TRBJ2-7	16	TGTGCCAGCAGTTACTCGTCAGGGACCGGCTACAATGAGCAGTACTTC	CASSYSSGTGYNEQYF
NA	TRBV7-2	NA	TRBJ2-6	15	TGTGCCAGCAGCTTAGGGCACGCCGGGGCCAACGTCCTGACTTTC	CASSLGHAGANVLTF
NA	TRBV27	NA	TRBJ2-7	17	TGTGCCAGCAGCCCTCTGGGCAGGGCAGGATTTTCCTACGAGCAGTACTTC	CASSPLGRAGFSYEQYF
NA	TRBV29-1	NA	TRBJ2-7	15	TGCAGCGCCCCCCCCCGGGCCACCTTCCCCTCCGAGCAGTACTTC	CSAPPRATFPSEQYF
NA	TRBV29-1	TRBD1	TRBJ2-1	13	TGCAGCGTTGGACAGGGGATTCCCAATGAGCAGTTCTTC	CSVGQGIPNEQFF
NA	TRBV2	NA	TRBJ2-1	15	TGTGCCAGCGTCATAAGGGCAGGGGGGGACAATGAGCAGTTCTTC	CASVIRAGGDNEQFF
NA	TRBV7-2	TRBD1	TRBJ1-1	13	TGTGCCAGCAACCCGACAGGGGGGACTGAAGCTTTCTTT	CASNPTGGTEAFF
NA	TRBV4-1	NA	TRBJ2-1	16	TGCGCCAGCAGCCAAATAGACTTGATAACCTACAATGAGCAGTTCTTC	CASSQIDLITYNEQFF
few	TRBV4-3	TRBD1	TRBJ2-2	15	TGCGCCAGCAGCCAGGGACAGGGGGGCACCGGGGAGCTGTTTTTT	CASSQGQGGTGELFF
NA	TRBV3-1	TRBD1	TRBJ1-4	15	TGTGCCAGCAGCCAAGCTCCGGGACAGGGTGAAAAACTGTTTTTT	CASSQAPGQGEKLFF
NA	TRBV29-1	NA	TRBJ1-4	10	TGCAGCGTTTATGGCGAAAAACTGTTTTTT	CSVYGEKLFF
NA	TRBV9	NA	TRBJ2-3	15	TGTGCCAGCAGCACCCGGGACCAAAGCACAGATACGCAGTATTTT	CASSTRDQSTDTQYF
NA	TRBV18	NA	TRBJ2-7	14	TGTGCCAGCTCACCACTTATAGCCGGTGACGAGCAGTACTTC	CASSPLIAGDEQYF
NA	TRBV6-2/TRBV6-3	NA	TRBJ2-1	14	TGTGCCAGCAAGGGGTCTCCTACCTACAATGAGCAGTTCTTC	CASKGSPTYNEQFF
NA	TRBV11-1	NA	TRBJ2-1	15	TGTGCCAGCAGCTTAGAGGGACTGCATTACAATGAGCAGTTCTTC	CASSLEGLHYNEQFF
NA	TRBV20-1	TRBD1	TRBJ2-5	12	TGCAGTGCGGAGACAGGGGATGAGACCCAGTACTTC	CSAETGDETQYF
NA	TRBV12-3/TRBV12-4	NA	TRBJ1-2	13	TGTGCCATACCAGGACCGCGAGGCTATGGCTACACCTTC	CAIPGPRGYGYTF
NA	TRBV7-9	TRBD2	TRBJ2-1	15	TGTGCCAGTAGAGACGGCGGGAGCTCCTACAATGAGCAGTTCTTC	CASRDGGSSYNEQFF
NA	TRBV25-1	NA	TRBJ2-6	14	TGTGCCAGCAGTGAATTCCCTGGGGCCAACGTCCTGACTTTC	CASSEFPGANVLTF
NA	TRBV7-9	TRBD2	TRBJ2-7	15	TGTGCCAGCAGCCCTAGCGGGAGGTCCGCCTACGAGCAGTACTTC	CASSPSGRSAYEQYF
NA	TRBV27	NA	TRBJ2-7	16	TGTGCCAGCAGTTTATATCCCGGCAGATCCACCTACGAGCAGTACTTC	CASSLYPGRSTYEQYF
few	TRBV4-3	NA	TRBJ2-1	13	TGCGCCAGCAGCCATGACAGGAACAATGAGCAGTTCTTC	CASSHDRNNEQFF
once	TRBV18	NA	TRBJ1-2	15	TGTGCCAGCTCAAATCCTACAGGGTTGGTCTATGGCTACACCTTC	CASSNPTGLVYGYTF
NA	TRBV20-1	NA	TRBJ1-1	15	TGCAGTGCCCCAACCTACGACAGGTCTAACACTGAAGCTTTCTTT	CSAPTYDRSNTEAFF
NA	TRBV12-3/TRBV12-4	NA	TRBJ2-4	11	TGTGCTAGCAGCTTCTCATTGGGGCAGTACTTC	CASSFSLGQYF
NA	TRBV28	TRBD1	TRBJ2-3	16	TGTGCCAGCGAAGGGGGACAGGAGATTTTCACAGATACGCAGTATTTT	CASEGGQEIFTDTQYF
NA	TRBV6-6	NA	TRBJ2-7	14	TGTGCCAGCAGTTTACAGGGAGATTACGCCGAGCAGTACTTC	CASSLQGDYAEQYF
NA	TRBV4-3	TRBD1	TRBJ2-5	15	TGCGCCAGCAGCCCGGGACAGGGTGGTGCTGAGACCCAGTACTTC	CASSPGQGGAETQYF
few	TRBV28	TRBD2	TRBJ2-1	20	TGTGCCAGCAGTTTCGTCCCGGGACTAGCGGGTAGTACCCTCGACAATGAGCAGTTCTTC	CASSFVPGLAGSTLDNEQFF
NA	TRBV14	TRBD2	TRBJ2-1	16	TGTGCCAGCAGCCAGGCGGGACTAGCGGGAGTCTATGAGCAGTTCTTC	CASSQAGLAGVYEQFF
few	TRBV9	NA	TRBJ2-3	13	TGTGCCAGCAGCGTAGTGATGGCAGATACGCAGTATTTT	CASSVVMADTQYF
NA	TRBV5-1	NA	TRBJ1-1	14	TGCGCCAGCAGCTTGAGGCAGGGAGTGGCTGAAGCTTTCTTT	CASSLRQGVAEAFF
once	TRBV10-3	NA	TRBJ1-1	15	TGTGCCATCAGTGAGTGGGGGGGCCCAAGGACTGAAGCTTTCTTT	CAISEWGGPRTEAFF
NA	TRBV15	NA	TRBJ2-1	17	TGTGCCACCAGCAGACCTGGGGGGGCGCGACAGAGGCGTGAGCAGTTCTTC	CATSRPGGARQRREQFF
once	TRBV4-2	NA	TRBJ2-5	16	TGTGCCAGCAGCCAAGGGGTTGCGGGGTTGGGAGAGACCCAGTACTTC	CASSQGVAGLGETQYF
few	TRBV29-1	TRBD2	TRBJ2-3	16	TGCAGCGTTGAAGCCCGGGAGGGCCCCGGGGCAGATACGCAGTATTTT	CSVEAREGPGADTQYF
NA	TRBV10-3	NA	TRBJ1-2	14	TGTGCCATCAGTGAAGAGGGCAGGGGTGATGGCTACACCTTC	CAISEEGRGDGYTF
few	TRBV6-1	TRBD1	TRBJ1-2	11	TGTGCCAGCAGTGATCGGGACAGCCACACCTTC	CASSDRDSHTF
NA	TRBV6-1	NA	TRBJ2-5	15	TGTGCCAGCAGTGACGGACTTATGAGGTGGGGGACCCAGTACTTC	CASSDGLMRWGTQYF
NA	TRBV29-1	NA	TRBJ2-5	12	TGCAGCGTTGGTAATAGCAGGGAGACCCAGTACTTC	CSVGNSRETQYF
few	TRBV28	TRBD2	TRBJ2-5	16	TGTGCCAGCACCTCGACGGGAGGGTTTGCCGGAGAGACCCAGTACTTC	CASTSTGGFAGETQYF
NA	TRBV29-1	NA	TRBJ2-7	14	TGCAGCGCAAGCGGCGGGCCGGACCCCTACGAGCAGTACTTC	CSASGGPDPYEQYF
NA	TRBV7-9	NA	TRBJ1-6	16	TGTGCCAGCAGCTCTTCGGGGGGGTCCTATAATTCACCCCTCCACTTT	CASSSSGGSYNSPLHF
NA	TRBV29-1	TRBD2	TRBJ2-1	16	TGCAGCGTTGTCCTGGGGCTAGCGGGAAGCTACAATGAGCAGTTCTTC	CSVVLGLAGSYNEQFF
NA	TRBV4-1	NA	TRBJ2-5	16	TGCGCCAGCAGCCAAGTACCGTTAGCGGACCAAGAGACCCAGTACTTC	CASSQVPLADQETQYF
NA	TRBV20-1	TRBD1	TRBJ2-1	19	TGCAGTGCTAGATCCAAGGGACAGGGGGCTATCTTCTTCTACAATGAGCAGTTCTTC	CSARSKGQGAIFFYNEQFF
few	TRBV2	NA	TRBJ2-1	14	TGTGCCAGCAAACTAGCTGGTTCCTACAATGAGCAGTTCTTC	CASKLAGSYNEQFF
NA	TRBV7-2	NA	TRBJ1-2	15	TGTGCCAGCAGCTTAGATACGGGATTTAACTATGGCTACACCTTC	CASSLDTGFNYGYTF
NA	TRBV28	TRBD2	TRBJ2-7	21	TGTGCCAGCAGTTTACCCCCACCTGACAGGGGCTCCGGGACTAGCGGGAACGAGCAGTACTTC	CASSLPPPDRGSGTSGNEQYF
NA	TRBV29-1	TRBD2	TRBJ2-1	13	TGCAGCGTTGCACTAGCGGGAAGAAATGAGCAGTTCTTC	CSVALAGRNEQFF
NA	TRBV29-1	NA	TRBJ2-7	13	TGCAGCGTTGAAGTTGACAGTTCCTACGAGCAGTACTTC	CSVEVDSSYEQYF